This TCR beta chain emerged from a study of OX40 agonist ivuxolimab in advanced cancers. Overall study context: An anti-OX40 (CD134) antibody with agonistic activity, ivuxolimab, was administered to patients. Participants, 70% to 90% male, averaged about 56 years of age, ranging from about 23 to 80. Overall study results and limits: Among some nonresponders, normalized T-cell clonal expansion was also low.

With regard to this clone: Its matching antigen is unknown.

The data were produced by immunoSEQ multiplex PCR, yet TCRdb's version contains in-frame clones alone and is incomplete. The table lists tens of thousands of clones, 83% of them singletons, with around a fifth in the top ten. The V end lost 3 bases, the J end lost 7 bases, and 16 bases lay between the germline ends. This CDR3 comprises 15 residues. Per the germline V gene, CDR1 is MGHRA and CDR2 is YSYEKL. The receptor's source is an adult with an advanced solid tumor such as melanoma, head and neck, liver or kidney cancer. The chain employs TRBV4-1 and TRBJ1-5, with D possibly TRBD1 on 6 matching bases. The source material was CD4+ or CD8+ T cells sorted from blood, sampled in a trial of the OX40 agonist ivuxolimab. The CDR3 DNA sequence: TGCGCCAGCAGCCAGACGACAGGCCTTGTACAGCCCCAGCATTTT. It codes for CASSQTTGLVQPQHF.